This is a list of T cell receptor beta chains from one sample in a study of blood T cell repertoires in COVID-19. Method: immunoSEQ multiplex PCR; TCRdb's copy keeps in-frame clones and lacks some. The sample has hundreds of thousands of clones, around 84% seen once; the top ten hold roughly 1.6%. The sequencing sample was made of PBMCs or T cells enriched from blood (not recorded which). The source of these receptors is a woman between 50 and 59 years old who had recovered from COVID-19. Both conserved end residues are part of each CDR3. A D gene is named only where the DNA matches it firmly. Some rows have no size entry. The others give once, few or many, or a class for an expanded clone.

j_call: TRBJ2-1
v_call: TRBV7-2
d_call: TRBD2
clone_size: -
cdr3_aa: CASSLVGGSMEQFF
cdr3_nt: TGTGCCAGCAGCTTAGTAGGCGGGAGTATGGAGCAGTTCTTC

j_call: TRBJ1-2
v_call: TRBV27
d_call: -
clone_size: -
cdr3_aa: CASSLSSPPRGSGGGYTF
cdr3_nt: TGTGCCAGCAGTTTATCATCCCCGCCGCGGGGGTCGGGGGGTGGCTACACCTTC

j_call: TRBJ2-4
v_call: TRBV3-1/TRBV3-2
d_call: -
clone_size: -
cdr3_aa: CASSQGSWDIQYF
cdr3_nt: TGTGCCAGCAGCCAAGGGAGTTGGGACATTCAGTACTTC

j_call: TRBJ1-2
v_call: TRBV28
d_call: TRBD1
clone_size: -
cdr3_aa: CASSTGTGGGYGYTF
cdr3_nt: TGTGCCAGCAGTACCGGGACAGGGGGCGGCTATGGCTACACCTTC

j_call: TRBJ2-1
v_call: TRBV20-1
d_call: TRBD2
clone_size: -
cdr3_aa: CSASLAGHYNEQFF
cdr3_nt: TGCAGTGCTAGTCTAGCGGGACACTACAATGAGCAGTTCTTC

j_call: TRBJ2-1
v_call: TRBV24-1
d_call: TRBD1
clone_size: -
cdr3_aa: CATSAVTGQGGHNEQFF
cdr3_nt: TGTGCCACCAGTGCCGTCACCGGACAGGGAGGTCACAATGAGCAGTTCTTC

j_call: TRBJ2-7
v_call: TRBV4-1
d_call: TRBD2
clone_size: -
cdr3_aa: CASSQESGGPYEQYF
cdr3_nt: TGCGCCAGCAGCCAAGAATCGGGAGGGCCCTACGAGCAGTACTTC

j_call: TRBJ1-3
v_call: TRBV18
d_call: -
clone_size: once
cdr3_aa: CASSPGQLSSGNTIYF
cdr3_nt: TGTGCCAGCTCACCTGGACAGTTAAGCTCTGGAAACACCATATATTTT

j_call: TRBJ2-1
v_call: TRBV2
d_call: -
clone_size: -
cdr3_aa: CASSQQTGTEQFF
cdr3_nt: TGTGCCAGCAGTCAACAAACCGGGACAGAGCAGTTCTTC

j_call: TRBJ2-2
v_call: TRBV24-1
d_call: TRBD1
clone_size: few
cdr3_aa: CATRTGTVDTGELFF
cdr3_nt: TGTGCCACCAGGACAGGGACAGTGGACACCGGGGAGCTGTTTTTT

j_call: TRBJ2-7
v_call: TRBV6-5
d_call: TRBD1
clone_size: -
cdr3_aa: CASRRTGGPYEQYF
cdr3_nt: TGTGCCAGCAGGAGGACAGGGGGCCCTTACGAGCAGTACTTC

j_call: TRBJ2-7
v_call: TRBV4-2
d_call: -
clone_size: -
cdr3_aa: CASSQGGGRYEQYF
cdr3_nt: TGTGCCAGCAGCCAAGGGGGAGGACGGTACGAGCAGTACTTC

j_call: TRBJ2-3
v_call: TRBV12-3/TRBV12-4
d_call: -
clone_size: -
cdr3_aa: CASSPFTDTQYF
cdr3_nt: TGTGCCAGCAGCCCTTTCACAGATACGCAGTATTTT

j_call: TRBJ2-7
v_call: TRBV3-1/TRBV3-2
d_call: -
clone_size: -
cdr3_aa: CASSQDRRLTHEQYF
cdr3_nt: TGTGCCAGCAGCCAAGACAGAAGACTAACCCACGAGCAGTACTTC

j_call: TRBJ2-3
v_call: TRBV28
d_call: TRBD2
clone_size: -
cdr3_aa: CASSFQSGRAGDTQYF
cdr3_nt: TGTGCCAGCAGTTTCCAGAGCGGGAGGGCCGGAGATACGCAGTATTTT

j_call: TRBJ1-6
v_call: TRBV19
d_call: -
clone_size: -
cdr3_aa: CASSDPRGLNNSPLHF
cdr3_nt: TGTGCCAGTAGTGACCCGCGCGGACTCAATAATTCACCCCTCCACTTT

j_call: TRBJ2-7
v_call: TRBV28
d_call: TRBD1
clone_size: -
cdr3_aa: CASRNRGWYEQYF
cdr3_nt: TGTGCCAGCAGGAACAGGGGTTGGTACGAGCAGTACTTC

j_call: TRBJ1-4
v_call: TRBV14
d_call: TRBD1
clone_size: few
cdr3_aa: CASSHRRGQINEKLFF
cdr3_nt: TGTGCCAGCAGCCATCGCCGGGGACAGATTAATGAAAAACTGTTTTTT

j_call: TRBJ1-5
v_call: TRBV3-1/TRBV3-2
d_call: -
clone_size: once
cdr3_aa: CASSQGAQQPQHF
cdr3_nt: TGTGCCAGCAGCCAAGGGGCACAACAGCCCCAGCATTTT

j_call: TRBJ2-1
v_call: TRBV2
d_call: TRBD2
clone_size: -
cdr3_aa: CASRDRSGRTNNEQFF
cdr3_nt: TGTGCCAGCAGGGACCGCAGCGGGAGGACTAACAATGAGCAGTTCTTC

j_call: TRBJ1-2
v_call: TRBV6-4
d_call: -
clone_size: -
cdr3_aa: CASRDIQGRGNYGYTF
cdr3_nt: TGTGCCAGCAGGGACATCCAAGGTCGAGGAAACTATGGCTACACCTTC

j_call: TRBJ2-2
v_call: TRBV7-2
d_call: -
clone_size: once
cdr3_aa: CASSSLPNTGELFF
cdr3_nt: TGTGCCAGCAGCTCCCTACCGAACACCGGGGAGCTGTTTTTT

j_call: TRBJ2-5
v_call: TRBV6-2/TRBV6-3
d_call: -
clone_size: once
cdr3_aa: CASSYSFQETQYF
cdr3_nt: TGTGCCAGCAGTTACAGCTTCCAAGAGACCCAGTACTTC

j_call: TRBJ1-6
v_call: TRBV7-8
d_call: -
clone_size: few
cdr3_aa: CASSSSAWGRSPLHF
cdr3_nt: TGTGCCAGCAGCTCTTCGGCCTGGGGCCGTTCACCCCTCCACTTT

j_call: TRBJ1-6
v_call: TRBV5-1
d_call: -
clone_size: -
cdr3_aa: CASSLSEGRRNSPLHF
cdr3_nt: TGCGCCAGCAGCTTGAGTGAGGGAAGGAGAAATTCACCCCTCCACTTT

j_call: TRBJ1-5
v_call: TRBV28
d_call: -
clone_size: -
cdr3_aa: CASSFYGLQARTYSNQPQHF
cdr3_nt: TGTGCCAGCAGTTTTTATGGCCTACAGGCCCGCACCTATAGCAATCAGCCCCAGCATTTT

j_call: TRBJ2-1
v_call: TRBV19
d_call: TRBD1
clone_size: -
cdr3_aa: CASSSLGGRGRNEQFF
cdr3_nt: TGTGCCAGTAGTTCCCTAGGAGGCAGGGGGCGCAATGAGCAGTTCTTC

j_call: TRBJ2-3
v_call: TRBV14
d_call: -
clone_size: -
cdr3_aa: CASSQDPLGSQYF
cdr3_nt: TGTGCCAGCAGCCAAGATCCCCTCGGGTCGCAGTATTTT

j_call: TRBJ1-1
v_call: TRBV28
d_call: -
clone_size: -
cdr3_aa: CASSLGRGGTEAFF
cdr3_nt: TGTGCCAGCAGTTTGGGGCGGGGCGGCACTGAAGCTTTCTTT

j_call: TRBJ1-1
v_call: TRBV29-1
d_call: -
clone_size: -
cdr3_aa: CSGTENTEAFF
cdr3_nt: TGCAGCGGAACAGAGAACACTGAAGCTTTCTTT

j_call: TRBJ2-2
v_call: TRBV19
d_call: -
clone_size: -
cdr3_aa: CASSLSGTNTGELFF
cdr3_nt: TGTGCCAGTAGTTTATCCGGGACGAACACCGGGGAGCTGTTTTTT

j_call: TRBJ2-7
v_call: TRBV28
d_call: -
clone_size: -
cdr3_aa: CASSSPGSIYEQYF
cdr3_nt: TGTGCCAGCAGTTCACCGGGGAGCATCTACGAGCAGTACTTC

j_call: TRBJ1-6
v_call: TRBV15
d_call: -
clone_size: -
cdr3_aa: CATGRGTQDSPLHF
cdr3_nt: TGTGCCACCGGACGGGGGACTCAAGATTCACCCCTCCACTTT

j_call: TRBJ1-4
v_call: TRBV6-1
d_call: -
clone_size: -
cdr3_aa: CASSDLTVSNEKLFF
cdr3_nt: TGTGCCAGCAGTGACCTGACAGTTTCTAATGAAAAACTGTTTTTT

j_call: TRBJ2-7
v_call: TRBV3-1/TRBV3-2
d_call: -
clone_size: few
cdr3_aa: CASSHGLNLYEQYF
cdr3_nt: TGTGCCAGCAGCCACGGACTGAATCTCTACGAGCAGTACTTC

j_call: TRBJ2-3
v_call: TRBV20-1
d_call: -
clone_size: -
cdr3_aa: CSASGADTDTQYF
cdr3_nt: TGCAGTGCTAGTGGAGCGGACACAGATACGCAGTATTTT

j_call: TRBJ2-3
v_call: TRBV5-1
d_call: -
clone_size: -
cdr3_aa: CASRQDATDTQYF
cdr3_nt: TGCGCCAGCAGACAGGATGCTACAGATACGCAGTATTTT

j_call: TRBJ2-7
v_call: TRBV7-2
d_call: TRBD1
clone_size: -
cdr3_aa: CASSLGVTGSNEQYF
cdr3_nt: TGTGCCAGCAGCTTAGGGGTGACAGGGTCCAACGAGCAGTACTTC

j_call: TRBJ2-3
v_call: TRBV5-1
d_call: -
clone_size: -
cdr3_aa: CASSPVAPRPDTQYF
cdr3_nt: TGCGCCAGCAGCCCCGTAGCTCCTAGGCCAGATACGCAGTATTTT

j_call: TRBJ1-4
v_call: TRBV15
d_call: -
clone_size: -
cdr3_aa: CATSSSTGTPTNEKLFF
cdr3_nt: TGTGCCACCAGCAGTAGTACAGGGACCCCAACTAATGAAAAACTGTTTTTT

j_call: TRBJ1-5
v_call: TRBV3-1/TRBV3-2
d_call: -
clone_size: -
cdr3_aa: CASSPRGLGGQPQHF
cdr3_nt: TGTGCCAGCAGCCCCCGGGGATTAGGGGGTCAGCCCCAGCATTTT

j_call: TRBJ2-7
v_call: TRBV7-3
d_call: TRBD1
clone_size: -
cdr3_aa: CASSQQGSDYEQYF
cdr3_nt: TGTGCCAGCAGCCAACAGGGGTCCGACTACGAGCAGTACTTC

j_call: TRBJ2-1
v_call: TRBV10-3
d_call: TRBD2
clone_size: few
cdr3_aa: CAIRKASGSYEQFF
cdr3_nt: TGTGCCATCAGGAAGGCTAGCGGGAGCTATGAGCAGTTCTTC

j_call: TRBJ2-1
v_call: TRBV29-1
d_call: TRBD1
clone_size: -
cdr3_aa: CSVDLGQVQFF
cdr3_nt: TGCAGCGTTGACTTAGGACAGGTCCAGTTCTTC

j_call: TRBJ2-3
v_call: TRBV5-6
d_call: -
clone_size: -
cdr3_aa: CASSLGRGDTQYF
cdr3_nt: TGTGCCAGCAGCTTAGGGAGAGGGGATACGCAGTATTTT

j_call: TRBJ2-7
v_call: TRBV18
d_call: -
clone_size: -
cdr3_aa: CASSAGSYEQYF
cdr3_nt: TGTGCCAGCTCGGCGGGCTCCTACGAGCAGTACTTC

j_call: TRBJ2-2
v_call: TRBV7-9
d_call: TRBD1
clone_size: -
cdr3_aa: CASSLSGPNRGYNTGELFF
cdr3_nt: TGTGCCAGCAGCTTATCCGGCCCCAACAGGGGTTACAACACCGGGGAGCTGTTTTTT

j_call: TRBJ2-2
v_call: TRBV28
d_call: -
clone_size: -
cdr3_aa: CASSLSAGGIGELFF
cdr3_nt: TGTGCCAGCAGTTTATCGGCAGGGGGGATCGGGGAGCTGTTTTTT

j_call: TRBJ2-2
v_call: TRBV18
d_call: TRBD2
clone_size: -
cdr3_aa: CASSPPSGSYGTGELFF
cdr3_nt: TGTGCCAGCTCACCCCCTAGCGGGAGCTATGGCACCGGGGAGCTGTTTTTT

j_call: TRBJ2-3
v_call: TRBV18
d_call: TRBD2
clone_size: -
cdr3_aa: CASSPPRGGRFADTQYF
cdr3_nt: TGTGCCAGCTCACCACCGAGAGGCGGGAGGTTCGCAGATACGCAGTATTTT

j_call: TRBJ1-5
v_call: TRBV19
d_call: TRBD1
clone_size: -
cdr3_aa: CASGQGDQNRYQPQHF
cdr3_nt: TGTGCCAGCGGACAGGGAGACCAAAACCGATATCAGCCCCAGCATTTT

j_call: TRBJ2-7
v_call: TRBV10-3
d_call: TRBD1
clone_size: -
cdr3_aa: CAISEPRTGIYEQYF
cdr3_nt: TGTGCCATCAGTGAGCCCCGGACAGGGATTTACGAGCAGTACTTC

j_call: TRBJ1-2
v_call: TRBV7-8
d_call: -
clone_size: few
cdr3_aa: CASSPAALGGYTF
cdr3_nt: TGTGCCAGCAGCCCGGCGGCCTTAGGTGGCTACACCTTC

j_call: TRBJ2-5
v_call: TRBV29-1
d_call: TRBD1
clone_size: -
cdr3_aa: CSVTGATLSLETQYF
cdr3_nt: TGCAGCGTAACAGGGGCGACACTTTCCTTAGAGACCCAGTACTTC